These 7 T cell receptor beta chains share one sample of origin, sequenced in a study of CD8+CD57+ T cells in acquired aplastic anemia (dated by TCRdb to 2016 to 2019). Sequenced on an Illumina HiSeq 2000. Profiling of TCR beta VDJ combinations and CDR3 sequences used genomic DNA as the template. The raw public reads went through TCRdb reprocessing: fastp at Q25, MiXCR clone calling, in-frame beta chains kept. Every entry covers one CDR3 protein and lists the most common genes and DNA from its rows. The sample data list some 240,000 distinct CDR3 sequences, and 34% of these were observed just once. Around 1.1% of the sample is held by the ten biggest clonotypes. Sequencing was done on a sample of sorted CD4+, CD8+, or CD8+CD57+ T cells (not recorded which) from PBMCs. Source of these receptors: a human donor in good health, serving as a control.

Ten or more counts support this clonotype. This chain joins TRBV15 and TRBJ2-5, with 8 bases matching TRBD2. Germline loops: CDR1 LNHNV, CDR2 YYDKDF (reference sequence). The V and J ends lost 0 bases and 5 bases, in that order; junction bases with no gene match: 14. This CDR3 is 18 amino acids long. CDR3 residues: CATSRDSIGTSFRETQYF. The CDR3 DNA reads TGTGCCACCAGCAGAGATTCGATAGGGACTAGTTTTCGGGAGACCCAGTACTTC. Full variable domain (outside the CDR3, taken from reference TRBV15 and TRBJ2-5): DAMVIQNPRYQVTQFGKPVTLSCSQTLNHNVMYWYQQKSSQAPKLLFHYYDKDFNNEADTPDNFQSRRPNTSFCFLDIRSPGLGDTAMYLCATSRDSIGTSFRETQYFGPGTRLLVL.

The chain employs TRBV4-1 and TRBJ2-1; 10 positions agree with TRBD2. Looked up from germline, CDR1 is MGHRA and CDR2 is YSYEKL. The V gene end was trimmed by 1 base and the J gene end by 6 bases; junction bases not matched to a gene: 12. CDR3 length: 18 residues. The CDR3 is CASSQGSGGVLNRNEQFF. In DNA, the CDR3 is TGCGCCAGCAGCCAAGGGAGCGGGGGGGTTTTGAATCGCAATGAGCAGTTCTTC.

This clonotype was picked up one time. The rearrangement joins TRBV7-8 to TRBJ2-5; 8 nucleotides agree with TRBD2. This CDR3 contains 15 residues. Germline V gives CDR1 SGHVS, CDR2 FQNEAQ. V shed 4 bases and J 1 base; nucleotides not matched to a gene: 5. The CDR3: CASSSGLAPQETQYF. As DNA, the CDR3 is TGTGCCAGCAGCTCAGGACTAGCACCCCAAGAGACCCAGTACTTC.

This clonotype has ten or more counts. The chain has TRBV7-9 and TRBJ2-7, with D perhaps matching TRBD1 or TRBD2 (5 bases each). Germline CDR1 and CDR2: SEHNR and FQNEAQ (reference sequence). The CDR3 totals 15 residues. V gave up 5 bases and J gave up 3 bases, with 17 bases separating them. CDR3 protein: CASSRFGAFSYEQYF. DNA of the CDR3: TGTGCCAGCAGCCGATTCGGGGCATTCAGCTACGAGCAGTACTTC. Using reference TRBV7-9 and TRBJ2-7 for the parts outside the CDR3, the full variable domain is DTGVSQNPRHKITKRGQNVTFRCDPISEHNRLYWYRQTLGQGPEFLTYFQNEAQLEKSRLLSDRFSAERPKGSFSTLEIQRTEQGDSAMYLCASSRFGAFSYEQYFGPGTRLTVT.

This clonotype has more than one count but fewer than ten. This chain uses TRBV9 with TRBJ2-1, with D maybe TRBD2 (6 bases). Trimming pared 0 bases from V and 4 bases from J, leaving 14 bases between. In germline, CDR1 is SGDLS, CDR2 YYNGEE. This CDR3 has 16 residues. In DNA form, the CDR3 reads TGTGCCAGCAGCGTAGCCGACTTCCGGGGGTACAATGAGCAGTTCTTC. This sequence encodes CASSVADFRGYNEQFF.

This clonotype occurred a few times. The chain links TRBV30 to TRBJ1-5; D gene ambiguous. Germline CDR1 is GTSNPN and CDR2 is SVGIG (reference sequence). CDR3 length equals 13 residues. V gave up 2 bases and J gave up 2 bases, with 7 bases separating them. The DNA of the CDR3 is TGTGCCTGGAGTACCTGGGGCAATCAGCCCCAGCATTTT. Amino acid sequence: CAWSTWGNQPQHF.

J is TRBJ1-2 and V is TRBV6-1; D remains unclear. This CDR3 is 17 amino acids long. Germline V gene lookup returns CDR1 MNHNS and CDR2 SASEGT. The V and J ends lost 6 bases and 4 bases respectively, with 24 bases between them. The CDR3 loop is CASRIVASTVFFYGYTF. For the CDR3, the DNA is TGTGCCAGCAGAATCGTAGCTTCTACTGTTTTTTTCTATGGCTACACCTTC.